Listed below are T cell receptor beta chains from one sample, sequenced in a study of shared clonotypes between healthy human individuals. Sequencing used immunoSEQ multiplex PCR; TCRdb keeps in-frame clones, though not all of them. The sample carries approximately 470,000 clones, approximately 84% recorded once. Sequenced: PBMCs. Receptor source: a woman aged 40-49 years in good health. Some clones in this sample may be carry-over from other donors' samples. Each CDR3 is given with its conserved first and last residue. The D gene is left open where the match is weak. Size tells how often a clone was seen (once, few, many) or the class of an expanded clone, and some rows leave it out.

v_call: TRBV18
j_call: TRBJ2-2
clone_size: -
d_call: TRBD2
cdr3_nt: TGTGCCAGCTCACCACTTCTAGCGGGTGTCACCGGGGAGCTGTTTTTT
cdr3_aa: CASSPLLAGVTGELFF

v_call: TRBV5-1
j_call: TRBJ2-2
clone_size: -
d_call: -
cdr3_nt: TGCGCCAGCAGCAGGGGACTGACGAACACCGGGGAGCTGTTTTTT
cdr3_aa: CASSRGLTNTGELFF

v_call: TRBV28
j_call: TRBJ2-5
clone_size: many
d_call: -
cdr3_nt: TGTGCCAGCAGTCCCCGGACAATCGGTGAGGGGGAGACCCAGTACTTC
cdr3_aa: CASSPRTIGEGETQYF

v_call: TRBV15
j_call: TRBJ1-1
clone_size: -
d_call: TRBD1
cdr3_nt: TGTGCCACCAGCGTTCGACAGGGTCGCGCTTTCTTT
cdr3_aa: CATSVRQGRAFF

v_call: TRBV30
j_call: TRBJ2-7
clone_size: -
d_call: -
cdr3_nt: TGTGCCTGGAGTAGGGGGTTCCCCTACGAGCAGTACTTC
cdr3_aa: CAWSRGFPYEQYF

v_call: TRBV28
j_call: TRBJ1-4
clone_size: once
d_call: TRBD1
cdr3_nt: TGTGCCAGCAGTTTACCTGGCGTGGGACAGGGAAGTGAAAAACTGTTTTTT
cdr3_aa: CASSLPGVGQGSEKLFF

v_call: TRBV4-1
j_call: TRBJ2-1
clone_size: -
d_call: TRBD2
cdr3_nt: TGCGCCAGCAGCCTACGAAGCGGGAGGGCCGATGAGCAGTTCTTC
cdr3_aa: CASSLRSGRADEQFF

v_call: TRBV30
j_call: TRBJ2-7
clone_size: -
d_call: -
cdr3_nt: TGTGCCTGGGCCGCGGGCTGGAGCTCCTACGAGCAGTACTTC
cdr3_aa: CAWAAGWSSYEQYF

v_call: TRBV12-5
j_call: TRBJ2-1
clone_size: -
d_call: TRBD1
cdr3_nt: TGTGCTAGTGGTTTGGTAGGACAGGGCGACGCCCATGAGCAGTTCTTC
cdr3_aa: CASGLVGQGDAHEQFF

v_call: TRBV6-5
j_call: TRBJ2-3
clone_size: -
d_call: -
cdr3_nt: TGTGCCAGCAGCCCGGACCGTCGCACAGATACGCAGTATTTT
cdr3_aa: CASSPDRRTDTQYF

v_call: TRBV29-1
j_call: TRBJ1-2
clone_size: -
d_call: -
cdr3_nt: TGCAGCGTTGAACAGGGATTAGGGGTGCGCTACACCTTC
cdr3_aa: CSVEQGLGVRYTF

v_call: TRBV5-1
j_call: TRBJ2-5
clone_size: -
d_call: TRBD1
cdr3_nt: TGCGCCAGCAGCCAAGCCGGGACAGGGGCAGAGACCCAGTACTTC
cdr3_aa: CASSQAGTGAETQYF

v_call: TRBV27
j_call: TRBJ2-3
clone_size: -
d_call: -
cdr3_nt: TGTGCCAGCAGTTTATATTACTACACAGATACGCAGTATTTT
cdr3_aa: CASSLYYYTDTQYF

v_call: TRBV5-8
j_call: TRBJ2-7
clone_size: -
d_call: -
cdr3_nt: TGTGCCAGCAGCTTGGCTGGGACCTACGAGCAGTACTTC
cdr3_aa: CASSLAGTYEQYF

v_call: TRBV14
j_call: TRBJ2-1
clone_size: -
d_call: TRBD2
cdr3_nt: TGTGCCAGCAGCCAGGTAGCGGGAGGTCTCAATGAGCAGTTCTTC
cdr3_aa: CASSQVAGGLNEQFF

v_call: TRBV5-1
j_call: TRBJ2-3
clone_size: -
d_call: TRBD1
cdr3_nt: TGCGCCAGCAGCTTAGAGGACAGGGGAGTTGATACGCAGTATTTT
cdr3_aa: CASSLEDRGVDTQYF

v_call: TRBV29-1
j_call: TRBJ1-5
clone_size: few
d_call: -
cdr3_nt: TGCAGCGTTTCACAGCAAAATCAGCCCCAGCATTTT
cdr3_aa: CSVSQQNQPQHF

v_call: TRBV5-1
j_call: TRBJ2-1
clone_size: -
d_call: -
cdr3_nt: TGCGCCAGCAGCTCGGACGGTTTGGGCTCCTACAATGAGCAGTTCTTC
cdr3_aa: CASSSDGLGSYNEQFF

v_call: TRBV6-1
j_call: TRBJ2-3
clone_size: -
d_call: -
cdr3_nt: TGTGCCAGCTGCCCCCCCTGGTTTGAAAATACGCAGTATTTT
cdr3_aa: CASCPPWFENTQYF

v_call: TRBV7-9
j_call: TRBJ2-7
clone_size: -
d_call: -
cdr3_nt: TGTGCCAGCAGCTTAGCGGACTTGGAGGACGAGCAGTACTTC
cdr3_aa: CASSLADLEDEQYF

v_call: TRBV9
j_call: TRBJ2-1
clone_size: -
d_call: -
cdr3_nt: TGTGCCAGCAGCGGGGACCCGGGCGGTGAGCAGTTCTTC
cdr3_aa: CASSGDPGGEQFF

v_call: TRBV4-1
j_call: TRBJ2-2
clone_size: -
d_call: TRBD1
cdr3_nt: TGCGCCAGCAGCCAGGACAGGGTTACCGGGGAGCTGTTTTTT
cdr3_aa: CASSQDRVTGELFF

v_call: TRBV9
j_call: TRBJ1-1
clone_size: -
d_call: -
cdr3_nt: TGTGCCAGCAGCGTAGTACAGGGAGTGAACACTGAAGCTTTCTTT
cdr3_aa: CASSVVQGVNTEAFF

v_call: TRBV7-8
j_call: TRBJ2-1
clone_size: -
d_call: -
cdr3_nt: TGTGCCAGCAGCTTAAGAGGGCACACGGGTGAGCAGTTCTTC
cdr3_aa: CASSLRGHTGEQFF

v_call: TRBV10-2
j_call: TRBJ2-5
clone_size: -
d_call: -
cdr3_nt: TGCGCCAGCAGTGAGTTTGTTGGTGAGACCCAGTACTTC
cdr3_aa: CASSEFVGETQYF

v_call: TRBV9
j_call: TRBJ1-1
clone_size: -
d_call: -
cdr3_nt: TGTGCCAGCAGCGTAGATGACGGCACTGAAGCTTTCTTT
cdr3_aa: CASSVDDGTEAFF

v_call: TRBV28
j_call: TRBJ1-1
clone_size: -
d_call: TRBD1
cdr3_nt: TGTGCCAGCAATTCCGGACAGGGTATTATGAACACTGAAGCTTTCTTT
cdr3_aa: CASNSGQGIMNTEAFF

v_call: TRBV7-9
j_call: TRBJ1-1
clone_size: -
d_call: -
cdr3_nt: TGTGCCAGCAGCTTAGGGCACCCTGAAGCTTTCTTT
cdr3_aa: CASSLGHPEAFF

v_call: TRBV28
j_call: TRBJ2-1
clone_size: -
d_call: TRBD2
cdr3_nt: TGTGCCAGCAGTCAGACTAGCGGGGCCTACAATGAGCAGTTCTTC
cdr3_aa: CASSQTSGAYNEQFF

v_call: TRBV23-1
j_call: TRBJ2-2
clone_size: -
d_call: -
cdr3_nt: TGCGCCAGCAGTCAATTTAACCGCCTTGCCGCCGGGGAGCTGTTTTTT
cdr3_aa: CASSQFNRLAAGELFF

v_call: TRBV2
j_call: TRBJ2-7
clone_size: -
d_call: -
cdr3_nt: TGTGCCAGCACCTTGACGGACAGCTCCTACGAGCAGTACTTC
cdr3_aa: CASTLTDSSYEQYF

v_call: TRBV2
j_call: TRBJ1-5
clone_size: -
d_call: TRBD1
cdr3_nt: TGTGCCAGCAGTGAACGGACAGGCGGTCAGCCCCAGCATTTT
cdr3_aa: CASSERTGGQPQHF

v_call: TRBV5-1
j_call: TRBJ2-1
clone_size: once
d_call: -
cdr3_nt: TGCGCCAGCAGCAGTCCTAGCATTGAGCAGTTCTTC
cdr3_aa: CASSSPSIEQFF

v_call: TRBV5-4
j_call: TRBJ2-5
clone_size: -
d_call: TRBD1
cdr3_nt: TGTGCCAGCAGCAAGACAGGGCTGGAGACCCAGTACTTC
cdr3_aa: CASSKTGLETQYF

v_call: TRBV28
j_call: TRBJ2-2
clone_size: many
d_call: -
cdr3_nt: TGTGCCAGCAGACTAGTGTCCACCGGGGAGCTGTTTTTT
cdr3_aa: CASRLVSTGELFF

v_call: TRBV11-1
j_call: TRBJ2-7
clone_size: -
d_call: -
cdr3_nt: TGTGCCAGCAGGATTCCAGGGACCTCCTACGAGCAGTACTTC
cdr3_aa: CASRIPGTSYEQYF

v_call: TRBV6-6
j_call: TRBJ2-7
clone_size: -
d_call: -
cdr3_nt: TGTGCCAGCAAGAACGGGAACTCTCCCTCCTACGAGCAGTACTTC
cdr3_aa: CASKNGNSPSYEQYF

v_call: TRBV21-1
j_call: TRBJ1-5
clone_size: -
d_call: -
cdr3_nt: TGTGCCAGCTACAGGGTTAGCAATCAGCCCCAGCATTTT
cdr3_aa: CASYRVSNQPQHF

v_call: TRBV6-1
j_call: TRBJ2-7
clone_size: -
d_call: TRBD2
cdr3_nt: TGTGCCAGCAGTGAAGCAGATGGGGGGGGAATACGATTCGAGCAGTACTTC
cdr3_aa: CASSEADGGGIRFEQYF

v_call: TRBV18
j_call: TRBJ2-3
clone_size: -
d_call: -
cdr3_nt: TGTGCCAGCTCACTGACCATACAGGGAGCGCGGGGAGAACTCACAGATACGCAGTATTTT
cdr3_aa: CASSLTIQGARGELTDTQYF

v_call: TRBV7-3
j_call: TRBJ2-2
clone_size: once
d_call: -
cdr3_nt: TGTGCCAGCAGCCCTTCCGTCCTACTGGGAGCCGGGGAGCTGTTTTTT
cdr3_aa: CASSPSVLLGAGELFF

v_call: TRBV18
j_call: TRBJ2-2
clone_size: -
d_call: TRBD2
cdr3_nt: TGTGCCAGCTCACCCTGGACTAGCTCTAACACCGGGGAGCTGTTTTTT
cdr3_aa: CASSPWTSSNTGELFF

v_call: TRBV5-6
j_call: TRBJ2-7
clone_size: -
d_call: -
cdr3_nt: TGTGCCAGCACCGGTTGGGGGGGCGCATACGAGCAGTACTTC
cdr3_aa: CASTGWGGAYEQYF

v_call: TRBV9
j_call: TRBJ1-2
clone_size: -
d_call: -
cdr3_nt: TGTGCCAGCAGCGTAGAATCAGTTGCACCCGTCTCCGGCTACACCTTC
cdr3_aa: CASSVESVAPVSGYTF

v_call: TRBV29-1
j_call: TRBJ2-1
clone_size: once
d_call: -
cdr3_nt: TGCAGCGTTGAAGGGGGGGCTAGCGGTTACAATGAGCAGTTCTTC
cdr3_aa: CSVEGGASGYNEQFF

v_call: TRBV27
j_call: TRBJ2-7
clone_size: -
d_call: TRBD2
cdr3_nt: TGTGCCAGCAGTTTACTCCCGGGACTAGCGGGAGGAATCTACGAGCAGTACTTC
cdr3_aa: CASSLLPGLAGGIYEQYF

v_call: TRBV7-9
j_call: TRBJ2-5
clone_size: once
d_call: -
cdr3_nt: TGTGCCAGCAGCCCACGGGGTTTGGGTGGGACCCAGTACTTC
cdr3_aa: CASSPRGLGGTQYF

v_call: TRBV2
j_call: TRBJ1-4
clone_size: -
d_call: -
cdr3_nt: TGTGCCAGCAGTGAAGCTGGGGGCCGGATGGGAAAACTGTTTTTT
cdr3_aa: CASSEAGGRMGKLFF

v_call: TRBV27
j_call: TRBJ2-7
clone_size: -
d_call: -
cdr3_nt: TGTGCCAGCAGCCCAACGGGGTGGGAGCAGTACTTC
cdr3_aa: CASSPTGWEQYF

v_call: TRBV9
j_call: TRBJ2-7
clone_size: -
d_call: -
cdr3_nt: TGTGCCAGCAGCCCCGGGATTCCGTCCTACGAGCAGTACTTC
cdr3_aa: CASSPGIPSYEQYF

v_call: TRBV9
j_call: TRBJ2-1
clone_size: -
d_call: -
cdr3_nt: TGTGCCAGCAGCGTAGAGTTAAGCTCCTACAATGAGCAGTTCTTC
cdr3_aa: CASSVELSSYNEQFF

v_call: TRBV6-5
j_call: TRBJ2-2
clone_size: -
d_call: -
cdr3_nt: TGTGCCACCCTGGGTAGGGGAAACACCGGGGAGCTGTTTTTT
cdr3_aa: CATLGRGNTGELFF

v_call: TRBV5-6
j_call: TRBJ2-5
clone_size: -
d_call: TRBD1
cdr3_nt: TGTGCCAGCAGCGCCGGGACAGGGGGGGAGACCCAGTACTTC
cdr3_aa: CASSAGTGGETQYF

v_call: TRBV6-1
j_call: TRBJ2-3
clone_size: -
d_call: -
cdr3_nt: TGTGCCAGCAGTGTTTGGAGGGGGAGTTTGGATACGCAGTATTTT
cdr3_aa: CASSVWRGSLDTQYF